The rows below give T cell receptor beta chains drawn from one sample of a study of metastatic and nonmetastatic thyroid tumors. TCRdb re-clonotyped the PCR reads via MiXCR. The table lists about 27,000 clones, approximately 22% of them singletons. Sequences were obtained from blood. Receptor source: a male donor with papillary thyroid cancer or a benign thyroid nodule (not recorded which). Some clones in this sample may be carry-over from other donors' samples. Each CDR3 is given with its conserved first and last residue.

cdr3_length: 13
v_call: TRBV30
cdr3_aa: CAWSRGPYTEAFF

cdr3_length: 16
v_call: TRBV5-1
cdr3_aa: CASSPGDRVSNQPQHF

cdr3_length: 13
v_call: TRBV20-1
cdr3_aa: CSARGTYTDTQYF

cdr3_length: 11
v_call: TRBV20-1
cdr3_aa: CSALRTATIYF

cdr3_length: 17
v_call: TRBV6-1
cdr3_aa: CASSPSGPRTNTGELFF

cdr3_length: 15
v_call: TRBV7-2
cdr3_aa: CASSLGWGRGWCYTF

cdr3_length: 13
v_call: TRBV20-1
cdr3_aa: CSALSNAVYEQYF

cdr3_length: 13
v_call: TRBV30
cdr3_aa: CAWSQQGLDTQYF

cdr3_length: 16
v_call: TRBV20-1
cdr3_aa: CSARDVSGGDTGELFF

cdr3_length: 16
v_call: TRBV5-6
cdr3_aa: CASSSDTRGFDYGYTF

cdr3_length: 13
v_call: TRBV29-1
cdr3_aa: CSAAEGGTETQYF

cdr3_length: 14
v_call: TRBV9
cdr3_aa: CASSATGGSGELFF

cdr3_length: 15
v_call: TRBV2
cdr3_aa: CASSVSGGYADTQYF

cdr3_length: 14
v_call: TRBV18
cdr3_aa: CASSLETRGHEQYF

cdr3_length: 15
v_call: TRBV7-8
cdr3_aa: CASSLARGSGNTIYF

cdr3_length: 17
v_call: TRBV11-1
cdr3_aa: CAISSKVRTSGYYEQYF

cdr3_length: 15
v_call: TRBV12-5
cdr3_aa: CASGFSSNSNQPQHF

cdr3_length: 15
v_call: TRBV11-1
cdr3_aa: CASSLDRTSSYEQYF

cdr3_length: 13
v_call: TRBV14
cdr3_aa: CASSQGSGDLGFF

cdr3_length: 15
v_call: TRBV6-2/TRBV6-3
cdr3_aa: CASSCCGSRKTEAFF

cdr3_length: 12
v_call: TRBV20-1
cdr3_aa: CSARELGNTIYF

cdr3_length: 15
v_call: TRBV7-3
cdr3_aa: CASSLREGPPDTQYF

cdr3_length: 11
v_call: TRBV28
cdr3_aa: CASSSGTKQYF

cdr3_length: 12
v_call: TRBV5-6
cdr3_aa: CASSLNSGLRDF

cdr3_length: 14
v_call: TRBV10-2
cdr3_aa: CASNTGRENTEAFF

cdr3_length: 16
v_call: TRBV28
cdr3_aa: CASSFSLQGVADTQYF

cdr3_length: 13
v_call: TRBV4-1
cdr3_aa: CASSQGRSYEQYF

cdr3_length: 15
v_call: TRBV12-3/TRBV12-4
cdr3_aa: CASSLEGGQGVGYTF

cdr3_length: 14
v_call: TRBV7-2
cdr3_aa: CASSLHGSVSTQYF